One sample yielded the 24 T cell receptor beta chains listed below, sequenced in a study of shared clonotypes between healthy human individuals. CD8 cells regarded as naive lacked CD45RO, were positively chosen for CCR7, and omitted terminally differentiated effector memory CD45RA+ cells. Sequenced by immunoSEQ multiplex PCR; TCRdb stores in-frame clones only, minus some. This table holds about 2,200,000 clones, under 95% found once. Sequences were obtained from naive CD8+ T cells from PBMCs. These receptors all come from a man younger than 35 in good health. Some clones in this sample may be carry-over from other donors' samples.

The chain uses TRBV5-4 and TRBJ2-1; TRBD2 matches at 12 bases. Germline V CDR1 and CDR2: SGHNT, YYREEE (reference sequence). There are 14 residues in the CDR3. V lost 4 bases and J lost 8; bases outside the gene matches: 4. The CDR3 DNA reads as TGTGCCAGCAGCCTGGGACTAGCGGGTCATGAGCAGTTCTTC. Translating gives CASSLGLAGHEQFF.

This clone showed up just once. The rearrangement joins TRBV5-8 to TRBJ2-7, with D hard to call. V was pared by 2 bases and J by 6 bases, with 21 bases between. This CDR3 has 16 residues. Germline CDR1 and CDR2: SGHTS and YDEGEE. CDR3 in amino acids: CASSFSPGLLRAEQYF. CDR3 coding DNA: TGTGCCAGCAGCTTTTCCCCAGGCCTCCTAAGGGCCGAGCAGTACTTC. Looking up the rest from reference TRBV5-8 and TRBJ2-7 gives the full variable domain: EAGVTQSPTHLIKTRGQQATLRCSPISGHTSVYWYQQALGLGLQFLLWYDEGEERNRGNFPPRFSGRQFPNYSSELNVNALELEDSALYLCASSFSPGLLRAEQYFGPGTRLTVT.

The J gene is TRBJ2-1, the V gene TRBV7-6; 8 bases line up with TRBD2. The V gene end was trimmed by 5 bases and the J gene end by 7 bases; junction bases not matched to a gene: 16. Germline assignment: CDR1 SGHVS and CDR2 FNYEAQ. This CDR3 spans 17 amino acids. The CDR3, as DNA: TGTGCCAGCAGCCCCAACGCGGGCGGCCGGGGGGGGAATGAGCAGTTCTTC. Protein sequence: CASSPNAGGRGGNEQFF. Full variable domain (remainder filled in from reference TRBV7-6 and TRBJ2-1): GAGVSQSPRYKVTKRGQDVALRCDPISGHVSLYWYRQALGQGPEFLTYFNYEAQQDKSGLPNDRFSAERPEGSISTLTIQRTEQRDSAMYRCASSPNAGGRGGNEQFFGPGTRLTVL.

The chain carries TRBV5-1 and TRBJ2-1; 7 bases agree with TRBD2. Germline V CDR1 and CDR2: SGHRS, YFSETQ. The CDR3 spans 15 residues. The trim removed 3 bases at V and 4 bases at J, leaving 7 bases unmatched. The CDR3 loop is CASSSGTKIYNEQFF. For the CDR3, the DNA is TGCGCCAGCAGCTCCGGGACTAAAATTTACAATGAGCAGTTCTTC.

The chain is built from TRBV2 and TRBJ2-3; possibly TRBD1 or TRBD2 for D (5 bases each). V was pared by 1 base and J by 2 bases, with 22 bases between. Looked up from germline, CDR1 is SNHLY and CDR2 is FYNNEI. This CDR3 contains 19 residues. The CDR3 region has the DNA TGTGCCAGCAGTGAAGAAGATGGGGGAACAGAGATCCTCACAGATACGCAGTATTTT. Translation gives CASSEEDGGTEILTDTQYF.

V and J are TRBV9 and TRBJ1-2; a possible D gene is TRBD1 (5 bases). Trimming shortened V by 3 bases and J by 8 bases, and 23 bases separated the two germline ends. The CDR3 is made up of 16 amino acids. Germline V gene lookup returns CDR1 SGDLS and CDR2 YYNGEE. The CDR3 loop reads CASSAHLEGTPRGYTF. The CDR3 bases are TGTGCCAGCAGCGCTCATTTGGAGGGGACGCCGAGGGGCTACACCTTC.

This chain links TRBV7-3 with TRBJ2-1; D unresolved. V dropped 0 bases and J dropped 5 bases, with 2 bases sitting between them. Germline lookup yields CDR1 SGHTA and CDR2 FQGTGA. The CDR3 spans 12 residues. This chain's CDR3 is CASSLTHNEQFF. CDR3 nucleotides: TGTGCCAGCAGCTTAACCCACAATGAGCAGTTCTTC.

The chain couples TRBV7-9 to TRBJ1-5, with a possible D match to TRBD1 (5 bases). The CDR3 spans 13 residues. The germline V gene encodes CDR1 SEHNR and CDR2 FQNEAQ (reference sequence). Trimming shortened V by 5 bases and J by 11 bases, and 16 bases separated the two germline ends. Here the CDR3 reads CASSPMEGIAQHF. The CDR3 DNA reads as TGTGCCAGCAGCCCCATGGAGGGGATTGCCCAGCATTTT.

This rearrangement joins TRBV11-1 to TRBJ2-7, with TRBD2 matching 8 bases. Germline CDR1 SGHAT, CDR2 FQDESV (reference sequence). The CDR3 spans 15 residues. The V segment lost 2 bases and the J segment 0 bases; nucleotides outside the gene matches: 3. The CDR3 region is CASSLSGGYSYEQYF. The CDR3 DNA sequence: TGTGCCAGCAGCTTATCGGGGGGGTACTCCTACGAGCAGTACTTC.

The chain carries TRBV7-3 and TRBJ2-2, with D perhaps matching TRBD1 or TRBD2 (5 bases each). The CDR3 loop spans 16 amino acids. V gave up 4 bases and J gave up 0 bases, with 12 bases separating them. Germline lookup yields CDR1 SGHTA and CDR2 FQGTGA. CDR3 in DNA: TGTGCCAGCAGCTCACGGCCGGGGCCGAACACCGGGGAGCTGTTTTTT. This sequence encodes CASSSRPGPNTGELFF.

V usage is TRBV28 and J usage is TRBJ2-3; D is unresolved. Trimming took 7 bases from V and 4 from J, leaving 12 bases between them. The germline V gene encodes CDR1 MDHEN and CDR2 SYDVKM. This CDR3 comprises 13 residues. In DNA, the CDR3 is TGTGCCAGCAATCTCCCAACGTCAGATACGCAGTATTTT. It translates to CASNLPTSDTQYF.

The chain links TRBV4-3 to TRBJ1-2, with 9 bases identical to TRBD1. V was pared by 1 base and J by 8 bases, with 8 bases of the junction left unmatched. The V gene's germline CDR1 is LGHNA and CDR2 YSLEER. This CDR3 is built from 15 residues. The CDR3: CASSQGDRTGVGYTF. CDR3 nucleotide sequence: TGCGCCAGCAGCCAAGGGGACAGGACAGGGGTGGGCTACACCTTC.

This clone was found a few times. The CDR3 nucleotides are TGTGCCAGTAGACAGTCAAACACCGGGGAGCTGTTTTTT. It is translated as CASRQSNTGELFF. The V call is TRBV6-4, the J call TRBJ2-2; D might be TRBD1 (5 bases). Trimming shortened V by 9 bases and J by 2 bases, and 10 bases separated the two germline ends. CDR1 and CDR2 (germline): MRHNA, SNTAGT. The CDR3 has 13 amino acids.

The V gene is TRBV10-3, the J gene TRBJ2-1, with 7 positions matching TRBD2. The germline V gene encodes CDR1 ENHRY and CDR2 SYGVKD. This CDR3 is 15 amino acids long. V shed 10 bases and J 4 bases; nucleotides not matched to a gene: 13. The CDR3 spells CASGEGSGRYNEQFF. CDR3 DNA sequence: TGTGCCAGCGGAGAGGGTAGCGGGCGGTACAATGAGCAGTTCTTC.

V usage is TRBV28 and J usage is TRBJ2-2, with D unresolved. Trimming cost V 2 bases and J 7 bases, with 17 bases left between them. This CDR3 is built from 16 residues. Germline V gives CDR1 MDHEN, CDR2 SYDVKM. As DNA, the CDR3 is TGTGCCAGCAGTTTAACCGACGAGAGCGTTTACGGGGAGCTGTTTTTT. Translating it yields CASSLTDESVYGELFF.

The J gene is TRBJ1-5, the V gene TRBV21-1; the table's D gene call, TRBD1, was not cross checked with the DNA. TRBV21-1 is classified as a pseudogene. The CDR3 extends over 13 amino acids. CDR3 nucleotide sequence: TGTGCCAGCAGCAAAGTCAGGCGTAGGTGTCAGCATTTT. It translates to CASSKVRRRCQHF.

This sequence joins TRBV13 and TRBJ1-1; D remains ambiguous. V was pared by 2 bases and J by 1 base, with 11 bases between. The CDR3 runs to 15 residues. Germline CDR1 and CDR2: PRHDT and FYEKMQ (reference sequence). DNA for the CDR3: TGTGCCAGCAGCTTACCTGACCGGAGGAACACTGAAGCTTTCTTT. This codes for CASSLPDRRNTEAFF.

This chain uses TRBV9 with TRBJ2-7; D possibly matches TRBD1 or TRBD2 (5 bases each). The germline CDR1 and CDR2 sequences are SGDLS and YYNGEE. V dropped 4 bases and J dropped 1 base, with 18 bases sitting between them. The CDR3 totals 16 residues. The CDR3 reads CASSPRPAEGSYEQYF. The CDR3 nucleotides read TGTGCCAGCAGCCCGAGGCCAGCAGAGGGGTCCTACGAGCAGTACTTC.

This clone was recorded a few times. V usage is TRBV6-4 and J usage is TRBJ1-1; 7 bases map to TRBD1. The germline gives CDR1 MRHNA, CDR2 SNTAGT. The CDR3 runs 14 residues. Losses at the gene ends were 3 bases for V and 5 bases for J; bases not matched to a gene: 6. CDR3 nucleotide sequence: TGTGCCAGCAGTGAGACAGGGTGGTCGACTGAAGCTTTCTTT. Amino acid sequence: CASSETGWSTEAFF.

The V call is TRBV4-1, the J call TRBJ2-7, with D uncertain. From germline, CDR1 is MGHRA and CDR2 YSYEKL. This CDR3 is 14 amino acids long. Trimming took 3 bases from V and 0 from J, leaving 9 bases between them. This CDR3 is CASSQEGLSYEQYF. The CDR3 DNA reads as TGCGCCAGCAGCCAGGAAGGTCTCTCCTACGAGCAGTACTTC.

The rearrangement joins TRBV7-8 to TRBJ2-1; 14 bases align to TRBD2. Trimming cost V 1 base and J 0 bases; bases outside gene matches: 5. There are 19 residues in the CDR3. The germline V gene encodes CDR1 SGHVS and CDR2 FQNEAQ. The CDR3 reads CASSLGGLAGVNSYNEQFF. CDR3 nucleotide sequence: TGTGCCAGCAGCTTAGGGGGACTAGCGGGAGTGAACTCCTACAATGAGCAGTTCTTC.

The chain recombines TRBV10-3 with TRBJ2-3; D perhaps matches TRBD2 (7 bases). Trimming stripped 3 bases from V and 8 bases from J, with 24 bases between. The germline CDR1 and CDR2 sequences are ENHRY and SYGVKD. The CDR3 is 17 residues long. This chain's CDR3 is CAISEPTRGAGRVTQYF. The CDR3 nucleotides are TGTGCCATCAGTGAACCCACCCGGGGGGCGGGAAGGGTTACGCAGTATTTT.

The V gene is TRBV4-3, the J gene TRBJ1-2; TRBD1 aligns across 8 bases. The CDR3 has 15 residues. Germline-derived CDR1 and CDR2 are LGHNA and YSLEER. V lost 1 base to trimming and J lost 4 bases; unmatched junction nucleotides: 5. The CDR3 reads CASSQVAGGSYGYTF. The DNA for the CDR3 is TGCGCCAGCAGCCAAGTGGCAGGGGGCAGCTATGGCTACACCTTC.

The CDR3 DNA follows: TGTGCCAGCAGCTTGGACGGGGGGGGAGAGACCCAGTACTTC. It specifies CASSLDGGGETQYF. The V gene is TRBV5-4, the J gene TRBJ2-5, with TRBD2 matching 8 bases. CDR3 length: 14 amino acids. J was trimmed by 4 bases and V by 0 bases; bases with no gene match: 2. Germline loops: CDR1 SGHNT, CDR2 YYREEE (reference sequence).